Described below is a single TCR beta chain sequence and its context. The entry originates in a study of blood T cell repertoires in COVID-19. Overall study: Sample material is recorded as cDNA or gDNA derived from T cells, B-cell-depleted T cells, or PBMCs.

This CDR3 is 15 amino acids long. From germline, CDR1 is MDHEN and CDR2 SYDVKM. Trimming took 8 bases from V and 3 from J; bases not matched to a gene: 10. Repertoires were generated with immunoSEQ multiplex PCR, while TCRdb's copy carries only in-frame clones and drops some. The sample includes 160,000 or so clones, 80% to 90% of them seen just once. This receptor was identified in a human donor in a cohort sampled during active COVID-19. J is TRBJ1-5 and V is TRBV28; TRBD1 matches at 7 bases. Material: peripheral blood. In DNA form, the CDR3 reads TGTGCCAGCTCCCTTGCGACAGGGATCAATCAGCCCCAGCATTTT. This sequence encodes CASSLATGINQPQHF.